The entry below gives a single T cell receptor beta chain sequence along with its context. This clone appeared a few times. There is no known antigen for this receptor. With the read ending 3 residues before the CDR3 end, the germline J gene is used to fill in that end. Standard criteria were used to diagnose CVID, namely serum IgG, IgA and/or IgM reduced below the normal range together with specific antibody deficiency. There were 44 subjects in the CVID group (around 15 female and 30 or so male), ranging in age from about 8 to 64 years, with a mean age of roughly 43. Most of the CVID patients and most of the healthy controls were of Caucasian heritage. Replacement immunoglobulin therapy had been administered to all CVID subjects for at least one year at the time of study participation. At blood collection, none of the CVID subjects was ill or on immunomodulatory or immunosuppressive medication. Heparinized peripheral whole blood samples of roughly 5 to 8.5 ml were obtained from each donor. Genomic DNA from adults with common variable immune deficiency (CVID) and from healthy adult controls was used to sequence TCRbeta CDR3 repertoires. Diluted blood was subjected to density centrifugation over Hypaque 1077 or Ficoll-Paque for isolation of peripheral blood mononuclear cells. Unsorted mononuclear cells served as the source of genomic DNA, which was extracted either by Qiagen column purification or by a centrifugation-based method.

CVID samples and control samples contributed equivalent amounts of genomic DNA as sequencing input. For every sample, a 60 bp segment covering the rearranged TCRbeta CDR3 region was amplified and then sequenced. The immunoSEQ assay, a bias-corrected multiplex PCR combined with high-throughput sequencing, was used to amplify TCRbeta. Turning to the authors' computational methods: Every unique nucleotide sequence was considered a clone and was annotated with V, D and J genes, copy number and frequency. Sequences were labeled productive if in frame, and non-productive if out of frame or containing stop codons. Clonality was calculated from Shannon's entropy as previously described. Mean CDR3 Kyte-Doolittle hydropathy was derived from the predicted amino acid sequences of productive clones. Using the R hclust function, scaled V gene usage was clustered hierarchically with Manhattan distance and complete linkage. Sharing of clones by CDR3 amino acid sequence was evaluated by resampling 12 repertoires per group over 100 rounds. Repertoires were searched for 65 to 75 published EBV-specific and a few hundred published CMV-specific TCRbeta sequences. After a couple of CVID samples that produced fewer than 10,000 sequences were dropped from the analysis, around 40 CVID repertoires remained. This immuneACCESS table, as held by TCRdb, lists in-frame sequences with V and J called but not all clones. Of the missing ones, under half trace to an unresolved V gene in checked studies; the others have no known cause. V and J calls and clone size come straight from that table; D and trimming were deduced from the DNA. The data for this sample show around 14,000 clones, each detected more than once. The ten largest clones capture about 10% of the sample.

From the cysteine through the phenylalanine, the CDR3 covers 15 amino acids. Of the CDR3's DNA, 36 bases were read; they are in frame from base 1. V loses 6 bases at its end and J loses 0 bases; junction bases beyond the gene matches: 4. Reading the germline V gene (reference sequence) gives CDR1 LNHDA and CDR2 SQIVND. This sample is part of a study of T cell clonality in common variable immunodeficiency (dated by TCRdb to the mid-2010s). What the authors observed across the whole study: TCRbeta clonality was higher in CVID subjects than in healthy controls (t-test p = 0.018), and the increase was most characteristic of about a third of subjects. Patient heterogeneity within the CVID cohort put limits on correlating repertoire features with clinical complications. According to the authors, figuring out what caused the increased clonality in CVID would require sequencing the repertoires of T cell subpopulations. Even though DNA input was the same, control samples had an average of approximately 82,000 unique sequences each, compared with approximately 32,000 in CVID samples. CVID TCRbeta sequences reportedly showed fewer deletions and N-nucleotide insertions and lacked highly modified clones with 13 or more V deletions. Fewer TCRbeta clones were shared among CVID subjects than among healthy controls (p < 0.0001).

Sequencing input: peripheral blood mononuclear cells. The rearrangement combines TRBV19 with TRBJ1-3; TRBD1 matches 8 bases in the middle. The TCR originated in a human donor with common variable immunodeficiency. This receptor carries the CDR3 CASRTGETSGNTIYF. The sequenced part of the CDR3 DNA is TGTGCCAGTAGGACAGGGGAAACCTCTGGAAACACC.